This TCR beta chain was identified during a study of graft-versus-host responses after intestinal transplantation. With 0 bases clipped from V and 6 bases from J, the junction kept 4 bases outside the gene matches. This CDR3 has 16 amino acids. Per the germline V gene, CDR1 is SGDLS and CDR2 is YYNGEE. Libraries were prepared by immunoSEQ multiplex PCR; TCRdb keeps only in-frame clonotypes and omits some of them. The sample lists 20,000 to 30,000 clones, 70% to 90% seen once, with about 1.1% in the top ten. This chain connects TRBV9 to TRBJ2-1; TRBD2 aligns across 12 bases. This sequence was found in a human patient who received an intestinal transplant, so some T cells may come from the graft donor. The specimen comprised PBMCs, sampled almost 29 days after intestinal transplant. Here the CDR3 DNA reads TGTGCCAGCAGCGTAGACGGACTAGCGGGACGCAATGAGCAGTTCTTC. Translated, it gives CASSVDGLAGRNEQFF.